The rows below give T cell receptor beta chains drawn from one sample of a study of blood T cell repertoires in COVID-19. Profiled with immunoSEQ multiplex PCR; TCRdb holds only in-frame clones, not every one. The profile covers roughly 350,000 clones, with 85% appearing a single time and roughly 3.6% taken by the ten largest. Sample: peripheral blood. The receptors derive from a woman aged 18-35 years with acute or convalescent COVID-19. Both conserved end residues are part of each CDR3. Each record gives: clone size, D gene, J gene, V gene, CDR3 protein, CDR3 DNA. The D gene is left open where the match is weak. The size of a clone is reported for some rows only, either as once, few or many, or as a class for expanded clones.

>-|-|TRBJ1-6|TRBV7-2
CASSSGLTYNSPLHF
TGTGCCAGCAGCTCGGGACTGACCTATAATTCACCCCTCCACTTT
>once|-|TRBJ1-2|TRBV5-8
CASSPDSDYGYTF
TGTGCCAGCAGCCCTGACTCCGACTATGGCTACACCTTC
>-|-|TRBJ2-7|TRBV27
CASSLSGAVYEQYF
TGTGCCAGCAGTTTATCGGGGGCAGTTTACGAGCAGTACTTC
>-|-|TRBJ2-3|TRBV24-1
CATSDFDSASTDTQYF
TGTGCCACCAGTGATTTCGACAGCGCTAGCACAGATACGCAGTATTTT
>-|TRBD2|TRBJ2-3|TRBV28
CASTGGFF
TGTGCCAGCACGGGGGGATTCTTT
>-|TRBD2|TRBJ2-7|TRBV10-1
CASSESGSGDEQYF
TGCGCCAGCAGTGAGTCAGGTAGCGGGGACGAGCAGTACTTC
>-|TRBD1|TRBJ2-1|TRBV27
CASSRGDREVQQFF
TGTGCCAGCAGTCGAGGGGACAGGGAGGTCCAGCAGTTCTTC
>-|-|TRBJ1-1|TRBV27
CASSPRAGEGWTEAFF
TGTGCCAGCAGTCCGAGGGCAGGGGAGGGATGGACTGAAGCTTTCTTT
>-|-|TRBJ2-2|TRBV19
CASSIAAPAGVTGELFF
TGTGCCAGTAGTATTGCGGCCCCGGCAGGGGTAACCGGGGAGCTGTTTTTT
>-|-|TRBJ2-5|TRBV3-1/TRBV3-2
CASSQTFQETQYF
TGTGCCAGCAGCCAGACTTTCCAAGAGACCCAGTACTTC
>-|-|TRBJ2-2|TRBV11-2
CASRELGQDANTGELFF
TGTGCCAGCAGAGAACTGGGACAAGACGCGAACACCGGGGAGCTGTTTTTT
>-|TRBD2|TRBJ2-5|TRBV28
CASSSLGLRVETQYF
TGTGCCAGCAGTTCCCTGGGACTAAGAGTGGAGACCCAGTACTTC
>-|-|TRBJ1-1|TRBV27
CASSLLLGGEKAFF
TGTGCCAGCAGTTTATTGTTGGGCGGGGAGAAAGCTTTCTTT
>once|TRBD1|TRBJ2-7|TRBV18
CASSPKAGTGPYEQYF
TGTGCCAGCTCACCAAAAGCCGGGACAGGGCCCTACGAGCAGTACTTC
>-|TRBD1|TRBJ1-3|TRBV27
CASSPTGSSGNTIYF
TGTGCCAGCAGTCCGACAGGGTCCTCTGGAAACACCATATATTTT
>few|-|TRBJ1-6|TRBV27
CASSFGEANSPLHF
TGTGCCAGCAGTTTCGGGGAGGCTAATTCACCCCTCCACTTT
>-|-|TRBJ2-1|TRBV29-1
CSVAGASQANEQFF
TGCAGCGTTGCGGGAGCTTCCCAAGCCAATGAGCAGTTCTTC
>-|-|TRBJ1-2|TRBV5-1
CASSLGQRHASGYTF
TGCGCCAGCAGCTTAGGACAGAGGCACGCTAGTGGCTACACCTTC
>-|-|TRBJ2-1|TRBV9
CASSVGPNEQFF
TGTGCCAGCAGCGTAGGGCCCAATGAGCAGTTCTTC
>-|-|TRBJ1-2|TRBV3-1/TRBV3-2
CASSQGLGSYGYTF
TGTGCCAGCAGCCAAGGTCTCGGGTCCTATGGCTACACCTTC
>-|-|TRBJ2-1|TRBV5-4
CASSGRQDVYNEQFF
TGTGCCAGCAGCGGGAGACAGGACGTTTACAATGAGCAGTTCTTC
>-|-|TRBJ1-4|TRBV5-8
CASSLAKSGYNEKLFF
TGTGCCAGCAGCTTGGCCAAGAGCGGGTATAATGAAAAACTGTTTTTT
>-|TRBD1|TRBJ2-1|TRBV27
CASVGQGMSEQFF
TGTGCCAGCGTCGGACAGGGGATGAGTGAGCAGTTCTTC
>-|-|TRBJ1-3|TRBV9
CASSFGGNTIYF
TGTGCCAGCAGCTTCGGAGGGAACACCATATATTTT
>-|-|TRBJ1-1|TRBV27
CASRHTGRTEAFF
TGTGCCAGCAGACATACAGGGCGCACTGAAGCTTTCTTT
>once|-|TRBJ2-3|TRBV24-1
CATSASGSTDTQYF
TGTGCCACCAGTGCCAGCGGGAGCACAGATACGCAGTATTTT
>-|-|TRBJ1-5|TRBV24-1
CATSAAVNQPQHF
TGTGCCACCAGTGCGGCGGTCAATCAGCCCCAGCATTTT
>-|TRBD2|TRBJ2-7|TRBV5-6
CASSLVGASGSNEQYF
TGTGCCAGCAGCTTGGTAGGGGCTAGCGGGAGTAACGAGCAGTACTTC
>-|TRBD1|TRBJ2-7|TRBV28
CASYGMGQGNYEQYF
TGTGCCAGCTATGGAATGGGACAGGGGAACTACGAGCAGTACTTC
>few|TRBD1|TRBJ1-1|TRBV6-5
CASSSQGGARTEAFF
TGTGCCAGCAGTTCTCAGGGGGGCGCGCGGACTGAAGCTTTCTTT
>-|TRBD1|TRBJ1-2|TRBV2
CASNVYRGEGGYTF
TGTGCCAGCAACGTATACAGGGGCGAAGGGGGCTACACCTTC
>-|TRBD2|TRBJ2-4|TRBV27
CASSLAGGYGQNIQYF
TGTGCCAGCAGTTTAGCGGGGGGGTATGGGCAAAACATTCAGTACTTC
>-|-|TRBJ1-1|TRBV5-1
CASSGRGNTEAFF
TGCGCCAGCAGTGGAAGAGGGAACACTGAAGCTTTCTTT
>-|-|TRBJ2-7|TRBV28
CASSLNGLYEQYF
TGTGCCAGCAGTTTAAATGGCCTCTACGAGCAGTACTTC
>-|TRBD1|TRBJ1-1|TRBV19
CASSTAGTGFTEAFF
TGTGCCAGTAGTACCGCCGGGACAGGTTTCACTGAAGCTTTCTTT
>-|-|TRBJ2-7|TRBV18
CASSEERAYEQYF
TGTGCCAGCTCCGAAGAGCGGGCTTACGAGCAGTACTTC
>-|-|TRBJ2-1|TRBV25-1
CASSPKGQGSEQFF
TGTGCCAGCAGCCCGAAGGGCCAGGGTAGCGAGCAGTTCTTC
>-|TRBD2|TRBJ2-1|TRBV7-9
CASSQETMSERGEYNEQFF
TGTGCCAGCAGCCAGGAGACTATGAGCGAGCGGGGGGAGTACAATGAGCAGTTCTTC
>once|TRBD1|TRBJ1-2|TRBV3-1/TRBV3-2
CASSPWDRGSGYTF
TGTGCCAGCAGCCCATGGGACAGGGGGTCTGGCTACACCTTC
>once|TRBD1|TRBJ1-3|TRBV30
CAWSGRQGALIGNTIYF
TGTGCCTGGAGTGGGAGGCAGGGGGCGCTTATTGGAAACACCATATATTTT
>-|-|TRBJ2-4|TRBV11-3
CASSPPGQILAKNIQYF
TGTGCCAGCAGCCCTCCCGGACAGATCCTAGCCAAAAACATTCAGTACTTC
>-|-|TRBJ1-1|TRBV29-1
CSVDSGWAMNTEAFF
TGCAGCGTGGATTCAGGGTGGGCCATGAACACTGAAGCTTTCTTT